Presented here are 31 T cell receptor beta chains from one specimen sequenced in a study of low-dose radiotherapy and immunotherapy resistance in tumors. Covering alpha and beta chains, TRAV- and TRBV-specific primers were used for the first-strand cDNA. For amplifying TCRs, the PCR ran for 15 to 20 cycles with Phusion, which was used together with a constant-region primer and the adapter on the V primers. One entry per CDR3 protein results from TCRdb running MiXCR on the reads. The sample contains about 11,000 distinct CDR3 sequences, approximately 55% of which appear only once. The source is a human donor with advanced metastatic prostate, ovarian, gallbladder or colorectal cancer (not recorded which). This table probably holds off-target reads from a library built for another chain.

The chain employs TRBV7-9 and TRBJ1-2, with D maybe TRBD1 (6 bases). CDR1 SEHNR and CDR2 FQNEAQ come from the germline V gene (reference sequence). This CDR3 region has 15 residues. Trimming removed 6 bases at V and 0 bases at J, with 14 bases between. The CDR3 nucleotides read TGTGCCAGCAGTGTAACAGGGCTGGCTAACTATGGCTACACCTTC. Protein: CASSVTGLANYGYTF. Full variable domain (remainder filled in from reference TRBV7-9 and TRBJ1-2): DTGVSQNPRHKITKRGQNVTFRCDPISEHNRLYWYRQTLGQGPEFLTYFQNEAQLEKSRLLSDRFSAERPKGSFSTLEIQRTEQGDSAMYLCASSVTGLANYGYTFGSGTRLTVV.

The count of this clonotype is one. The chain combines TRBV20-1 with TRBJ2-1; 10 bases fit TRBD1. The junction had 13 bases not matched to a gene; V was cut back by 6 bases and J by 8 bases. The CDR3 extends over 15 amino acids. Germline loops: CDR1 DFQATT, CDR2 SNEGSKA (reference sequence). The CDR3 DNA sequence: TGCAGTGCGCCCCCGGGACAGGGGATAGGACATGAGCAGTTCTTC. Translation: CSAPPGQGIGHEQFF.

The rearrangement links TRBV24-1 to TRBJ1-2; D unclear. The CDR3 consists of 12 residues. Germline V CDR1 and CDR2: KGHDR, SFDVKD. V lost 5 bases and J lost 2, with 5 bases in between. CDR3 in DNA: TGTGCCACCAGTGCTAGAAACTATGGCTACACCTTC. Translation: CATSARNYGYTF.

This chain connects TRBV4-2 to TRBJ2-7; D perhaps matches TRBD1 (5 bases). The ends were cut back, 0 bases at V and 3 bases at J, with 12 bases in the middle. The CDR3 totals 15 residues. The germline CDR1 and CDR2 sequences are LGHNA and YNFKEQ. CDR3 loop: CASSQDGAPRYEQYF. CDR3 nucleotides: TGTGCCAGCAGCCAAGATGGGGCGCCCCGCTACGAGCAGTACTTC.

This chain's CDR3 is CASRRKSPGEQYF. The CDR3 coding sequence is TGTGCCAGCAGAAGAAAGAGTCCGGGCGAGCAGTACTTC. V and J are TRBV2 and TRBJ2-7; D remains unclear. Germline V gives CDR1 SNHLY, CDR2 FYNNEI. V shed 6 bases and J shed 6 bases, with 15 bases lying between them. The CDR3 is made up of 13 amino acids.

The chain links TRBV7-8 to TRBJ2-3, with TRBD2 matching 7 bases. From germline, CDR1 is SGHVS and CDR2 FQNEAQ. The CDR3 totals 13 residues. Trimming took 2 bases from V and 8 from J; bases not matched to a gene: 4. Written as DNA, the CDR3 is TGTGCCAGCAGCTTACGGGGGGATGGTACGCAGTATTTT. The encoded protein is CASSLRGDGTQYF.

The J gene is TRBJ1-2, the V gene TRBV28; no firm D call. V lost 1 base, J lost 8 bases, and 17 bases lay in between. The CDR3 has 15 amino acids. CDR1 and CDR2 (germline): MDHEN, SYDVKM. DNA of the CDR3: TGTGCCAGCAGTTTATCCTCGGCCAGGACCAAAGGCTACACCTTC. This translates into CASSLSSARTKGYTF.

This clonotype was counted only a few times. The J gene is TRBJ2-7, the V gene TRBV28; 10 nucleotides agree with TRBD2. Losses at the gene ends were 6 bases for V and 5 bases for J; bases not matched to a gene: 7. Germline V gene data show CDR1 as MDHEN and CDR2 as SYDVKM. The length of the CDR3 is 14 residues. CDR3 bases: TGTGCCAGCAGGAGGACTAGCGGTTGGGACGAGCAGTACTTC. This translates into CASRRTSGWDEQYF.

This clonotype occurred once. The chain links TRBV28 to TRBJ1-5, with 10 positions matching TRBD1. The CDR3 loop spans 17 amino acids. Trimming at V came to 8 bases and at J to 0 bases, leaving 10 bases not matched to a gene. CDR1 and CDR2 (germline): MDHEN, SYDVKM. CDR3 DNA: TGTGCCAGCTACGGTCCGGGACAGGGGCATAGCAATCAGCCCCAGCATTTT. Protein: CASYGPGQGHSNQPQHF.

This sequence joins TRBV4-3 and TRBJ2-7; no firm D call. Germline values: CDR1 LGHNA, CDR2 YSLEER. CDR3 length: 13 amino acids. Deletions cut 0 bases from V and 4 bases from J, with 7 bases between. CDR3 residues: CASSQDPEYEQYF. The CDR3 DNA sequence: TGCGCCAGCAGCCAAGATCCGGAGTACGAGCAGTACTTC.

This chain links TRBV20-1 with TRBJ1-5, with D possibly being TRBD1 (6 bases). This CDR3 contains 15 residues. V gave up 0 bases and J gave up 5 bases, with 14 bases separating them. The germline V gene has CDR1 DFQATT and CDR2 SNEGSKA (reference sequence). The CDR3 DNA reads TGCAGTGCTAGAGATCCACAGGGACGGCATCAGCCCCAGCATTTT. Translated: CSARDPQGRHQPQHF.

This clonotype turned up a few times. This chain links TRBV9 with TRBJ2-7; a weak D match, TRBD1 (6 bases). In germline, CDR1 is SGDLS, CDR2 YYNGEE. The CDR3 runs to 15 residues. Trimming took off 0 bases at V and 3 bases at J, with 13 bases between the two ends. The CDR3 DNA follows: TGTGCCAGCAGCGTAGGTGGGACAAACAACTACGAGCAGTACTTC. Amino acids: CASSVGGTNNYEQYF.

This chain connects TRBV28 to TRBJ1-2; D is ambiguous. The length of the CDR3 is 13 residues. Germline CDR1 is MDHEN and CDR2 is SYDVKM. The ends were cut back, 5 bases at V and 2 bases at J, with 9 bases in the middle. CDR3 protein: CASSPPLNYGYTF. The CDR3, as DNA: TGTGCCAGCAGTCCTCCCTTGAACTATGGCTACACCTTC.

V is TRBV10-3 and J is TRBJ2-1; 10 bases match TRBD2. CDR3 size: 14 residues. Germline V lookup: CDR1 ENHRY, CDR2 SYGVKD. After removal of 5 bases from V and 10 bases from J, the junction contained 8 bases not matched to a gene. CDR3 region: CAISRVAGGAEQFF. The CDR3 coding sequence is TGTGCCATCAGTCGGGTAGCGGGGGGCGCGGAGCAGTTCTTC.

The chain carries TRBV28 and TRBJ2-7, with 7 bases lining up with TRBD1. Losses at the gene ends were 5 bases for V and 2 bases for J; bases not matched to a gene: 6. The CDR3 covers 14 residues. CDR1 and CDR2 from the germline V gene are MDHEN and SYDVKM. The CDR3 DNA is TGTGCCAGCAGTCCCCCGGGACAGCCCTACGAGCAGTACTTC. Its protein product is CASSPPGQPYEQYF. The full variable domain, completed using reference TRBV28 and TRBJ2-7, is DVKVTQSSRYLVKRTGEKVFLECVQDMDHENMFWYRQDPGLGLRLIYFSYDVKMKEKGDIPEGYSVSREKKERFSLILESASTNQTSMYLCASSPPGQPYEQYFGPGTRLTVT.

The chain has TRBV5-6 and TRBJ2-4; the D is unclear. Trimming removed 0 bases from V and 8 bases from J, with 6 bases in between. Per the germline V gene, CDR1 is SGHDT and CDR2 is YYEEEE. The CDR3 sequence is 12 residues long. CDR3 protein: CASSLDADIQYF. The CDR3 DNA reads TGTGCCAGCAGCTTGGACGCGGACATTCAGTACTTC.

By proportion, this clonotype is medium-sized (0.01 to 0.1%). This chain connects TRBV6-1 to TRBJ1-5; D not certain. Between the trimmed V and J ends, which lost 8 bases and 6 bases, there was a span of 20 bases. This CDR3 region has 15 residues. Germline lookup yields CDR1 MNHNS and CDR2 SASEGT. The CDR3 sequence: CASRKTSRVGQPQHF. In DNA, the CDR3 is TGTGCCAGCCGTAAGACGTCGAGGGTGGGTCAGCCCCAGCATTTT.

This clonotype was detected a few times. The DNA of the CDR3 is TGTGCCAGCAGTTTGTCGGGCGGATCCTACGAGCAGTACTTC. Its protein product is CASSLSGGSYEQYF. The rearrangement joins TRBV28 to TRBJ2-7; D unresolved. Germline values: CDR1 MDHEN, CDR2 SYDVKM. The CDR3 length is 14 residues. V was pared by 3 bases and J by 1 base, with 10 bases between.

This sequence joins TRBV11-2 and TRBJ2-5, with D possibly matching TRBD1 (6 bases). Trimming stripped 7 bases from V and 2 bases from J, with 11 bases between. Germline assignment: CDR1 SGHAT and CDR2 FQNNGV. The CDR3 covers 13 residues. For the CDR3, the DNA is TGTGCCAGCAAGAGAGGGGGACAAGAGACCCAGTACTTC. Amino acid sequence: CASKRGGQETQYF. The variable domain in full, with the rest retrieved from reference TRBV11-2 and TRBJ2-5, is EAGVAQSPRYKIIEKRQSVAFWCNPISGHATLYWYQQILGQGPKLLIQFQNNGVVDDSQLPKDRFSAERLKGVDSTLKIQPAKLEDSAVYLCASKRGGQETQYFGPGTRLLVL.

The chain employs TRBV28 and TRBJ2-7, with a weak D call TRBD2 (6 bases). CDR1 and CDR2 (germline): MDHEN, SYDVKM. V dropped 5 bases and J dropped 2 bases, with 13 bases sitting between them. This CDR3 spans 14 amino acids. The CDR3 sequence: CASSVPRGTYEQYF. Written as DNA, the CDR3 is TGTGCCAGCAGTGTGCCCCGGGGGACCTACGAGCAGTACTTC.

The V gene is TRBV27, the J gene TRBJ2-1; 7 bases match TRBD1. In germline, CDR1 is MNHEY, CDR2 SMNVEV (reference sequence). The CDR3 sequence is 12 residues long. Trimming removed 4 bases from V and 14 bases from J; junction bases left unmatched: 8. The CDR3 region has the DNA TGTGCCAGCAGTTCGTTGACAGGGTGGGAGTTCTTC. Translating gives CASSSLTGWEFF.

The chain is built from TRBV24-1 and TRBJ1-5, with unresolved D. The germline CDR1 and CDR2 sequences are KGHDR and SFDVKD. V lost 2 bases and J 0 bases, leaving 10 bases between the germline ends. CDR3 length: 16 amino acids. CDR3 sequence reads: CATSDSRQSSNQPQHF. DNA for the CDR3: TGTGCCACCAGTGATTCCCGCCAGAGTAGCAATCAGCCCCAGCATTTT.

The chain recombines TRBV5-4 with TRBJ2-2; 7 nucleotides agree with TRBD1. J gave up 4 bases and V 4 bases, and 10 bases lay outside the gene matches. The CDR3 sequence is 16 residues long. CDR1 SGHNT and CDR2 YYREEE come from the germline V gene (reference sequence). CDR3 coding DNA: TGTGCCAGCAGCCCTCGACAGGGCTCGAGCACCGGGGAGCTGTTTTTT. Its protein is CASSPRQGSSTGELFF.

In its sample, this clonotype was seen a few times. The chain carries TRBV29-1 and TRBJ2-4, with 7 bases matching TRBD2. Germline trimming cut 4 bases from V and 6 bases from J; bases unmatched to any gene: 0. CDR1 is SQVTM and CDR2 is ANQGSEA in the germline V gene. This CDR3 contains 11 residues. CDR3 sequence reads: CSVVAGNIQYF. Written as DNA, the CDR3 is TGCAGCGTTGTAGCGGGAAACATTCAGTACTTC.

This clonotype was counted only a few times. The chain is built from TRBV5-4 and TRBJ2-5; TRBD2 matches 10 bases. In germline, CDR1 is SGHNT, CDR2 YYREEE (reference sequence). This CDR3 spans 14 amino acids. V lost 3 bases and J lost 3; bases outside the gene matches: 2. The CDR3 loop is CASSWGTSEETQYF. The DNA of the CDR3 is TGTGCCAGCAGCTGGGGGACTAGCGAAGAGACCCAGTACTTC.

The chain's CDR3 is CASSQDWDPVDPRNEQFF. DNA for the CDR3: TGTGCCAGCAGCCAAGATTGGGATCCCGTGGACCCCCGGAATGAGCAGTTCTTC. V gene TRBV4-2 combines with J gene TRBJ2-1; D not resolved. This CDR3 comprises 18 residues. V lost 0 bases, J lost 7 bases, and 22 bases lay in between. Per germline, CDR1 LGHNA and CDR2 YNFKEQ.

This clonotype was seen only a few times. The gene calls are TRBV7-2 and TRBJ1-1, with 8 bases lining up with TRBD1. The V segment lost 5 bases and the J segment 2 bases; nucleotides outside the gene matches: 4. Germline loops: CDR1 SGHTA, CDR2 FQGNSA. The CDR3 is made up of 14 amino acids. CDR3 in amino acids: CASSRDRLNTEAFF. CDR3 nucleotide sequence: TGTGCCAGCAGCCGGGACAGGTTAAACACTGAAGCTTTCTTT.

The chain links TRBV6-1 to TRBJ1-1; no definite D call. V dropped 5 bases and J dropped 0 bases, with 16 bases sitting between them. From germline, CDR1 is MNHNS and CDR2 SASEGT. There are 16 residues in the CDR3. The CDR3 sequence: CASSSPVGAMNTEAFF. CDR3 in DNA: TGTGCCAGCAGTTCCCCTGTAGGAGCAATGAACACTGAAGCTTTCTTT.

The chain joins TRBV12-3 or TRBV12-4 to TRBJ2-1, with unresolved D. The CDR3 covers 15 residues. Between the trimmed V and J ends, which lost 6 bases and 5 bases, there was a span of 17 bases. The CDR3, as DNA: TGTGCCAGCAGCTCCGGGCCCCTTCTAAACAATGAGCAGTTCTTC. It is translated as CASSSGPLLNNEQFF.

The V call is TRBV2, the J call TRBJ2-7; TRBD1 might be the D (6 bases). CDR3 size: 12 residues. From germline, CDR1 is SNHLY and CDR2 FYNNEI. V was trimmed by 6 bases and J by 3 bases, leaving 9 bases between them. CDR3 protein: CASRRQDYEQYF. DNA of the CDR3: TGTGCCAGCAGACGACAGGACTACGAGCAGTACTTC. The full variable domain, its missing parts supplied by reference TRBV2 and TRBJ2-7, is EPEVTQTPSHQVTQMGQEVILRCVPISNHLYFYWYRQILGQKVEFLVSFYNNEISEKSEIFDDQFSVERPDGSNFTLKIRSTKLEDSAMYFCASRRQDYEQYFGPGTRLTVT.

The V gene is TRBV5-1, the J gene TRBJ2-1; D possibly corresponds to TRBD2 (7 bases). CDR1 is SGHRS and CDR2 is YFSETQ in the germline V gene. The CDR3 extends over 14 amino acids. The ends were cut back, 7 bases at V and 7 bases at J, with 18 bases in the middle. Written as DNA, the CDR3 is TGCGCCAGCCGTGGTGGGGGGGCGTGGAATGAGCAGTTCTTC. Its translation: CASRGGGAWNEQFF.